The next 5 T cell receptor beta chains were all read from a single sample in a study of blood T cell repertoires in COVID-19. Assay used: immunoSEQ multiplex PCR; TCRdb lists only in-frame clones, some missing. The sample has about 310,000 clones, approximately 86% seen once. The sequenced sample consisted of PBMCs or T cells enriched from blood (not recorded which). All receptors come from a young woman who had recovered from COVID-19.

In this sample, this clone turned up once. This chain links TRBV28 with TRBJ2-5; 7 nucleotides agree with TRBD2. Germline CDR1 and CDR2: MDHEN and SYDVKM. Unmatched junction bases numbered 11, after V lost 8 bases and J lost 5 bases. The CDR3 extends over 14 amino acids. The CDR3: CASSQNLGGETQYF. As DNA, the CDR3 is TGTGCCAGCTCACAAAACCTGGGAGGGGAGACCCAGTACTTC.

This sequence joins TRBV30 and TRBJ1-2; no reliable D call. The CDR3 runs 9 residues. V was pared by 8 bases and J by 8 bases, with 9 bases between. Germline lookup yields CDR1 GTSNPN and CDR2 SVGIG (reference sequence). CDR3 residues: CAGERGYTF. The CDR3 DNA reads TGTGCCGGGGAACGGGGCTACACCTTC. Supplemented by reference TRBV30 and TRBJ1-2, the full variable domain reads SQTIHQWPATLVQPVGSPLSLECTVEGTSNPNLYWYRQAAGRGLQLLFYSVGIGQISSEVPQNLSASRPQDRQFILSSKKLLLSDSGFYLCAGERGYTFGSGTRLTVV.

DNA for the CDR3: TGTGCCAGAAGCTTGAGCGGGGGTCTTCTTACGGATACGCAGTATTTT. Protein: CARSLSGGLLTDTQYF. This chain links TRBV5-3 with TRBJ2-3, with 8 bases that match TRBD2. TRBV5-3 is assigned to the ORF class and has an uncertain function. Germline trimming cut 1 base from V and 6 bases from J; bases unmatched to any gene: 10. This CDR3 has 16 amino acids.

The chain is built from TRBV9 and TRBJ2-1; 11 bases fit TRBD2. V lost 1 base, J lost 9 bases, and 3 bases stayed unmatched. The CDR3 extends over 14 amino acids. Per the germline V gene, CDR1 is SGDLS and CDR2 is YYNGEE. The chain's CDR3 is CASSVRTSGSEQFF. CDR3 bases: TGTGCCAGCAGCGTACGGACTAGCGGGTCTGAGCAGTTCTTC. The variable domain in full, with the rest retrieved from reference TRBV9 and TRBJ2-1, is DSGVTQTPKHLITATGQRVTLRCSPRSGDLSVYWYQQSLDQGLQFLIQYYNGEERAKGNILERFSAQQFPDLHSELNLSSLELGDSALYFCASSVRTSGSEQFFGPGTRLTVL.

The V gene is TRBV6-2 or TRBV6-3, the J gene TRBJ1-5, with 8 bases lining up with TRBD1. CDR1 MNHEY and CDR2 SVGEGT come from the germline V gene. There are 15 residues in the CDR3. Unmatched junction bases numbered 9, after V lost 4 bases and J lost 7 bases. CDR3 sequence: CASSFERQGQQPQHF. The CDR3 DNA follows: TGTGCCAGCAGTTTTGAGAGACAGGGGCAACAGCCCCAGCATTTT.